This T cell receptor beta chain appears in the sequencing data of a study of graft-versus-host responses after intestinal transplantation. Study-level information: For around three years after anti-thymocyte globulin induction, all recipients took tacrolimus and steroids.

Points from the study as a whole: Allografts of patients with graft-donor T cell macrochimerism showed high graft-versus-host to host-versus-graft clone ratios. Recipient marrow showed GvH clones, some seen first in ileum or blood.

Repertoires were generated with immunoSEQ multiplex PCR, while TCRdb's copy carries only in-frame clones and drops some. The data hold roughly 120,000 clones, with just over 90% observed a single time. The CDR3 totals 13 residues. Germline V lookup: CDR1 MNHNS, CDR2 SASEGT. V lost 6 bases and J lost 8; bases outside the gene matches: 9. On this clone: The antigen is undetermined.

This receptor was taken from a human donor who was the organ donor for an intestinal transplant. V is TRBV6-1 and J is TRBJ1-2, with TRBD1 matching 7 bases. The sequencing used unstimulated CD4+ T cells sorted from spleen or lymph node cells, collected before transplant. CDR3 nucleotides: TGTGCCAGCAGCTCTATACAGGGGCAAGGCTACACCTTC. Protein sequence: CASSSIQGQGYTF.